This TCR beta chain was identified in a study of blood T cell repertoires in COVID-19. At the level of the study: Samples of COVID-19 (acute and convalescent) were obtained from the United States, Italy and Spain. From T cells, B-cell-depleted T cells, or PBMCs came the material, which was cDNA or gDNA.

Source study methods: Scientists estimated how many nucleated cells there were by amplifying reference gene primers. Sequencing was performed with immunoSEQ multiplex PCR; in TCRdb, only in-frame clones are kept and a portion is missing. V and J calls and clone size are copied from that table; D and trimming were computed from the DNA. The data hold around 60,000 clones, with around 86% observed a single time. The V gene end was trimmed by 2 bases and the J gene end by 0 bases; junction bases not matched to a gene: 13. This CDR3 comprises 19 residues. Germline lookup yields CDR1 WSHSY and CDR2 SAAADI.

Source material: peripheral blood. The J gene is TRBJ2-3, the V gene TRBV10-2, with 8 bases identical to TRBD2. This TCR derives from a woman aged 80 or older with active or convalescent COVID-19. CDR3 amino acids: CASSEGSGVAGSSTDTQYF. CDR3 DNA sequence: TGCGCCAGCAGTGAGGGTAGTGGAGTAGCGGGATCTAGCACAGATACGCAGTATTTT.